These 8 T cell receptor beta chains share one sample of origin, sequenced in a study of shared clonotypes between healthy human individuals. TCRdb's copy holds only in-frame clones and misses some; the assay was immunoSEQ multiplex PCR. The sample lists about 480,000 clones; 75% to 85% were seen once. Sequencing was performed on PBMCs. These receptors originate from a woman aged 40 to 50 in good health. Some clones in this sample may be carry-over from other donors' samples.

The V call is TRBV7-8, the J call TRBJ2-5, with 13 nucleotides matching TRBD2. The trim removed 5 bases at V and 5 bases at J, leaving 8 bases unmatched. The CDR3 is made up of 16 amino acids. Germline V lookup: CDR1 SGHVS, CDR2 FQNEAQ. The CDR3 protein is CASSRGLAGALETQYF. The DNA of the CDR3 is TGTGCCAGCAGCCGTGGACTAGCGGGAGCGTTGGAGACCCAGTACTTC. Full variable domain (remainder filled in from reference TRBV7-8 and TRBJ2-5): GAGVSQSPRYKVAKRGQDVALRCDPISGHVSLFWYQQALGQGPEFLTYFQNEAQLDKSGLPSDRFFAERPEGSVSTLKIQRTQQEDSAVYLCASSRGLAGALETQYFGPGTRLLVL.

The chain has TRBV28 and TRBJ2-1, with 8 bases identical to TRBD2. The length of the CDR3 is 15 residues. Unmatched junction bases numbered 13, after V lost 5 bases and J lost 10 bases. Per the germline V gene, CDR1 is MDHEN and CDR2 is SYDVKM. The CDR3 bases are TGTGCCAGCAGTCTTGCCGGGACTAGGGCTGGGGAGCAGTTCTTC. Amino acids: CASSLAGTRAGEQFF.

This clone has a handful of counts. The chain joins TRBV4-1 to TRBJ2-2; no clear D. Germline V gene data show CDR1 as MGHRA and CDR2 as YSYEKL. This CDR3 is 15 amino acids long. V dropped 1 base and J dropped 1 base, with 7 bases sitting between them. The CDR3 protein is CASSQVTRNTGELFF. The CDR3 DNA sequence: TGCGCCAGCAGCCAAGTTACAAGGAACACCGGGGAGCTGTTTTTT.

The rearrangement joins TRBV28 to TRBJ2-7, with 7 nucleotides matching TRBD1. Germline CDR1 and CDR2: MDHEN and SYDVKM. The V gene end was trimmed by 8 bases and the J gene end by 3 bases; junction bases not matched to a gene: 7. There are 13 residues in the CDR3. CDR3 in amino acids: CASGKTGYYEQYF. CDR3 DNA sequence: TGTGCCAGCGGCAAGACAGGGTACTACGAGCAGTACTTC.

This chain links TRBV6-5 with TRBJ2-3, with unresolved D. Germline assignment: CDR1 MNHEY and CDR2 SVGAGI. This CDR3 spans 13 amino acids. V shed 3 bases and J shed 7 bases, with 11 bases lying between them. The CDR3, as DNA: TGTGCCAGCAGTTATCAATGGGAAAATACGCAGTATTTT. It translates to CASSYQWENTQYF.

The chain combines TRBV28 with TRBJ1-5; unclear D gene. Germline assignment: CDR1 MDHEN and CDR2 SYDVKM. Trimming left V 7 bases short and J 1 base short, with 11 bases between. The CDR3 covers 14 residues. The CDR3 sequence is CASNLPDSNQPQHF. DNA for the CDR3: TGTGCCAGCAATCTTCCGGACAGCAATCAGCCCCAGCATTTT.

V and J are TRBV19 and TRBJ2-3; D may be TRBD2 (5 bases). Germline loops: CDR1 LNHDA, CDR2 SQIVND (reference sequence). Trimming took 5 bases from V and 2 from J, leaving 17 bases between them. The CDR3 loop spans 16 amino acids. The CDR3 coding sequence is TGTGCCAGTAGTCCAATGCAGGACTCCCCCACAGATACGCAGTATTTT. It is translated as CASSPMQDSPTDTQYF.

This clone has just a few counts. The chain employs TRBV19 and TRBJ2-5; D possibly corresponds to TRBD2 (5 bases). Germline assignment: CDR1 LNHDA and CDR2 SQIVND (reference sequence). V lost 2 bases and J lost 0, with 10 bases in between. CDR3 size: 15 residues. CDR3 bases: TGTGCCAGTAGTATAATTCGGCGGGACCAAGAGACCCAGTACTTC. It yields the protein CASSIIRRDQETQYF. The full variable domain, with the rest looked up from reference TRBV19 and TRBJ2-5, is DGGITQSPKYLFRKEGQNVTLSCEQNLNHDAMYWYRQDPGQGLRLIYYSQIVNDFQKGDIAEGYSVSREKKESFPLTVTSAQKNPTAFYLCASSIIRRDQETQYFGPGTRLLVL.